This TCR beta chain was recovered during a study of vaccination and CD4 T cells after COVID-19. Turning to the study itself: Median time from COVID diagnosis to post-COVID sampling was 101 days (35 to 161). The stimulus for the cells was overlapping spike peptides derived from SARS-CoV-2, HCoV-NL63, HCoV-OC43 and HCoV-229E.

With regard to this clonotype: What it binds is not known.

Scientists ran DNA taken from cultured CD4+ T cells through the Oncomine TCR Beta short-read assay for sequencing. TCRdb redid the calling of the PCR reads with MiXCR, one entry per CDR3 protein. The sample records thousands of distinct CDR3 sequences, 15% to 25% being singletons. The CDR3 sequence is 15 residues long. J gave up 7 bases and V 1 base, and 5 bases lay outside the gene matches. Regarding treatment: 10-day PBMC culture with coronavirus spike peptide pools or control peptides (ViraFEST assay). Negative selection purified CD4+ T cells after about nine days of culture. This specimen consisted of CD4+ T cells from blood, cultured in vitro, obtained after SARS-CoV-2 vaccination. The rearrangement joins TRBV12-3 or TRBV12-4 to TRBJ2-1; 9 positions match TRBD1. The clonotype comes from a human donor who had recovered from COVID-19. CDR3 DNA sequence: TGTGCCAGCAGTTTAGGACAGGGGGACGTAAATGAGCAGTTCTTC. It translates to CASSLGQGDVNEQFF.